A single sample is the source of the 7 T cell receptor beta chains below, sequenced in a study of CD8+CD57+ T cells in acquired aplastic anemia. Patients sequenced had flow cytometry evidence of CD8+CD57+ cell expansion. Genomic DNA served as template for TCR beta VDJ and CDR3 profiling. TCRdb re-called the reads through MiXCR, storing one row per CDR3 protein. The sample lists 200,000 or so distinct CDR3 sequences, around 49% occurring once. The sample consisted of sorted CD4+, CD8+, or CD8+CD57+ T cells (not recorded which) from PBMCs. Receptor source: a human donor with aplastic anemia.

This chain links TRBV12-3 or TRBV12-4 with TRBJ1-2; D unresolved. V was clipped by 7 bases and J by 3 bases, with 21 bases between them. The CDR3 extends over 16 amino acids. This chain's CDR3 is CASMEVPDTGDYGYTF. The DNA for the CDR3 is TGTGCCAGCATGGAGGTTCCAGACACCGGGGACTATGGCTACACCTTC.

The table lists this clonotype with many counts. The V gene is TRBV19, the J gene TRBJ1-5, with a weak D call TRBD1 (5 bases). Trimming cost V 5 bases and J 5 bases, with 10 bases left between them. This CDR3 comprises 13 residues. CDR1 is LNHDA, CDR2 SQIVND, per germline (reference sequence). The DNA for the CDR3 is TGTGCCAGTAGTGTGGCAGGGTATCAGCCCCAGCATTTT. As protein: CASSVAGYQPQHF.

The chain uses TRBV28 and TRBJ2-3; maybe TRBD1 (6 bases). Trimming shortened V by 8 bases and J by 2 bases, and 14 bases separated the two germline ends. This CDR3 spans 14 amino acids. Germline CDR1 reads MDHEN; CDR2 reads SYDVKM. The CDR3 DNA is TGTGCCAGCGGCAGAGGGGGTCCCACAGATACGCAGTATTTT. Translated: CASGRGGPTDTQYF.

About this clonotype: Likely a read error: the CDR3 ends without its conserved phenylalanine or tryptophan. This sequence joins TRBV7-2 and TRBJ1-5; D call uncertain. V was clipped by 0 bases and J by 4 bases, with 4 bases between them. CDR3 length: 13 amino acids. Germline lookup yields CDR1 SGHTA and CDR2 FQGNSA. CDR3 in DNA: TGTGCCAGCAGCTTAGCCATAAATCAGCCCCAGCATTCT. Protein product: CASSLAINQPQHS.

The V and J genes are TRBV29-1 and TRBJ2-1, with 12 bases lining up with TRBD2. V was pared by 3 bases and J by 8 bases, with 11 bases of the junction left unmatched. The CDR3 consists of 16 residues. The germline V gene encodes CDR1 SQVTM and CDR2 ANQGSEA. In DNA, the CDR3 is TGCAGCGTTGATGGGGTGACTAGCGGGAGAGGAGATGAGCAGTTCTTC. This sequence encodes CSVDGVTSGRGDEQFF.

CDR3 region: CASIVGRQPYGYTF. The CDR3 nucleotides read TGTGCCAGCATCGTCGGCCGACAACCATATGGCTACACCTTC. This rearrangement joins TRBV25-1 to TRBJ1-2, with D unclear. This CDR3 is built from 14 residues. Germline CDR1 reads MGHDK; CDR2 reads SYGVNS. Trimming removed 7 bases from V and 5 bases from J, with 17 bases in between.

In this sample, this clonotype turned up many times. The chain recombines TRBV7-8 with TRBJ2-1; possibly TRBD1 for D (5 bases). The CDR3 spans 16 residues. The germline V and J ends were trimmed by 5 bases and 0 bases, with 14 bases remaining between them. Germline V CDR1 and CDR2: SGHVS, FQNEAQ. The CDR3: CASSGRTQSSYNEQFF. The DNA of the CDR3 is TGTGCCAGCAGCGGTCGGACACAAAGCTCCTACAATGAGCAGTTCTTC.